This entry describes one T cell receptor beta chain. These data belong to a study of blood T cell repertoires in COVID-19. Study in general: Specimens from acute and convalescent COVID-19 originated in the United States, Italy and Spain.

Method: immunoSEQ multiplex PCR; TCRdb's copy keeps in-frame clones and lacks some. Of over 150,000 clones in the sample, approximately 88% were seen once. The Seattle site enrolled patients during active infection and followed them longitudinally. Source material: peripheral blood. The clonotype was recovered from a woman aged 40 to 55 with COVID-19, enrolled during active disease.

The CDR3 DNA is TGTGCCAGCAGCTCCCAGACCGGGTTTGACAATCAGCCCCAGCATTTT. This translates into CASSSQTGFDNQPQHF. The gene calls are TRBV5-6 and TRBJ1-5; D is unresolved. Germline V gene data show CDR1 as SGHDT and CDR2 as YYEEEE. Between the trimmed V and J ends, which lost 3 bases and 3 bases, there was a span of 16 bases. This CDR3 comprises 16 residues. The whole variable domain, remainder taken from reference TRBV5-6 and TRBJ1-5, is DAGVTQSPTHLIKTRGQQVTLRCSPKSGHDTVSWYQQALGQGPQFIFQYYEEEERQRGNFPDRFSGHQFPNYSSELNVNALLLGDSALYLCASSSQTGFDNQPQHFGDGTRLSIL.